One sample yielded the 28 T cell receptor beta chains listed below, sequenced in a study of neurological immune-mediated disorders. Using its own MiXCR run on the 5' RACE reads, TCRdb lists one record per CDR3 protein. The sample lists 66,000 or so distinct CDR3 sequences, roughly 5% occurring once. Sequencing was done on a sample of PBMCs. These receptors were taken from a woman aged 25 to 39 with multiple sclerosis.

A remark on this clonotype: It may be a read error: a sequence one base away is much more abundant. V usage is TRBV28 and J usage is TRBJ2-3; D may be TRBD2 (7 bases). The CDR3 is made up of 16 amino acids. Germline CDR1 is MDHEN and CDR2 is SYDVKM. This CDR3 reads CASSLVRGGSTDTQFF. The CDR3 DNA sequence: TGTGCCAGCAGTTTAGTGAGGGGGGGGAGCACAGATACGCAGTTTTTT. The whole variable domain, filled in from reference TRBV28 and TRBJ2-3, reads DVKVTQSSRYLVKRTGEKVFLECVQDMDHENMFWYRQDPGLGLRLIYFSYDVKMKEKGDIPEGYSVSREKKERFSLILESASTNQTSMYLCASSLVRGGSTDTQFFGPGTRLTVL.

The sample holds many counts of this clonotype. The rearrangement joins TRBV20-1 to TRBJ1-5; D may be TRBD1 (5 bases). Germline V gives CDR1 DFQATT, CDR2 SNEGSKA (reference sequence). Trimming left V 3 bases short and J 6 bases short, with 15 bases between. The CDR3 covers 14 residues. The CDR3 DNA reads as TGCAGTGCTAGCCCCCCAGGGAGAGTTCAGCCCCAGCATTTT. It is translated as CSASPPGRVQPQHF.

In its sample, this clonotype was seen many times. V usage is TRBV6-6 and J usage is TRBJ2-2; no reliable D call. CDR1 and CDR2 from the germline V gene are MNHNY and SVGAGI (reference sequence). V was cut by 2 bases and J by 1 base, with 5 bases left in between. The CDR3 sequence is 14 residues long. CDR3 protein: CASSYGMNTGELFF. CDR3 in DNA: TGTGCCAGCAGTTACGGTATGAACACCGGGGAGCTGTTTTTT.

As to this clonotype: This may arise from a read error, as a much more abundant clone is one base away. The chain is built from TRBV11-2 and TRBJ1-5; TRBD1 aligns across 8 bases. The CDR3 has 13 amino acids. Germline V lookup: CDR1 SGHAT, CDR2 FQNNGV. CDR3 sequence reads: CASSWGQDQPQNF. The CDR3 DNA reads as TGTGCCAGCAGCTGGGGACAGGATCAGCCCCAGAATTTT. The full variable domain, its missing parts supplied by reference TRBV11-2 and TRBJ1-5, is EAGVAQSPRYKIIEKRQSVAFWCNPISGHATLYWYQQILGQGPKLLIQFQNNGVVDDSQLPKDRFSAERLKGVDSTLKIQPAKLEDSAVYLCASSWGQDQPQNFGDGTRLSIL.

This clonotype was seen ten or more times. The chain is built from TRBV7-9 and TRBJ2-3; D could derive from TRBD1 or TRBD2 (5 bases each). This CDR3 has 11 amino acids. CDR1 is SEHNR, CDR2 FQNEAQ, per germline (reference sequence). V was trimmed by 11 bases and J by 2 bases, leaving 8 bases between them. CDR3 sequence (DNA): TGTGCCGGGACGGTCACAGATACGCAGTATTTT. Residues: CAGTVTDTQYF. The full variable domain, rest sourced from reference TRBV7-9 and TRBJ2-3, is DTGVSQNPRHKITKRGQNVTFRCDPISEHNRLYWYRQTLGQGPEFLTYFQNEAQLEKSRLLSDRFSAERPKGSFSTLEIQRTEQGDSAMYLCAGTVTDTQYFGPGTRLTVL.

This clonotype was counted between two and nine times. The CDR3: CASSGSGASYNEQFF. CDR3 bases: TGCGCCAGCAGCGGAAGCGGGGCCTCCTACAATGAGCAGTTCTTC. J is TRBJ2-1 and V is TRBV5-1; 7 positions match TRBD2. V lost 4 bases to trimming and J lost 0 bases; unmatched junction nucleotides: 4. This CDR3 has 15 amino acids. Germline V CDR1 and CDR2: SGHRS, YFSETQ.

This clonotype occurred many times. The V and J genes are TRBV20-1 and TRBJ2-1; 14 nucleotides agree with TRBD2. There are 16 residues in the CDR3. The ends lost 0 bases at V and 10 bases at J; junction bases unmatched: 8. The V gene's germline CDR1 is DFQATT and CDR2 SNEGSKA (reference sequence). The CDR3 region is CSAREQGLAGAREQFF. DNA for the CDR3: TGCAGTGCTAGAGAACAGGGACTAGCGGGGGCCAGGGAGCAGTTCTTC.

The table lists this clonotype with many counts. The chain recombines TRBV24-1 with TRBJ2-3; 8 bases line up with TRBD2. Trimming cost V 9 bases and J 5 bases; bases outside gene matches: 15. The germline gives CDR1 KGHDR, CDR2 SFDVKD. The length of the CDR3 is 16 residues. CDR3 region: CATSPSGGPGQDTQYF. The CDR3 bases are TGTGCCACCTCACCCTCGGGGGGGCCGGGGCAAGATACGCAGTATTTT.

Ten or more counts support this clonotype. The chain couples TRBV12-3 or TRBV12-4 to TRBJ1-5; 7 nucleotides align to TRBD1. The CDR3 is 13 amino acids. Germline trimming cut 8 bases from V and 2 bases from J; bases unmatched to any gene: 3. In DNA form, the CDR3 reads TGTGCCAGCTCCGGGACAGGCAATCAGCCCCAGCATTTT. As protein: CASSGTGNQPQHF.

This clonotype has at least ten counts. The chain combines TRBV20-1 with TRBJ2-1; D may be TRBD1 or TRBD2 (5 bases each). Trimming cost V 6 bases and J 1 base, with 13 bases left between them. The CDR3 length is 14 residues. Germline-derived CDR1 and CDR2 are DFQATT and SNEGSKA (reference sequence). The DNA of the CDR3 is TGCAGTGCCCGGGACGGCTATTCCTACAATGAGCAGTTCTTC. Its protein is CSARDGYSYNEQFF.

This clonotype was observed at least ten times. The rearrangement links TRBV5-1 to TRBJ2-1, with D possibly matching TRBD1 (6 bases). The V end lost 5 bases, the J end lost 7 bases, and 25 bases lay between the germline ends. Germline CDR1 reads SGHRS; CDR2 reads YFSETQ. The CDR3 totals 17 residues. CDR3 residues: CASRLNLGGFGVNEQFF. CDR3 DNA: TGCGCCAGCAGACTCAACCTTGGGGGCTTTGGAGTGAATGAGCAGTTCTTC.

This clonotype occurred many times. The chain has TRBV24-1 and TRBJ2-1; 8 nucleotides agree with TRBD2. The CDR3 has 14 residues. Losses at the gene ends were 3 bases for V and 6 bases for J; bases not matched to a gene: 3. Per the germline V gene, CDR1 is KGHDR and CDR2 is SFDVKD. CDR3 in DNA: TGTGCCACCAGTGATGAGCGGGGGCGCAATGAGCAGTTCTTC. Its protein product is CATSDERGRNEQFF.

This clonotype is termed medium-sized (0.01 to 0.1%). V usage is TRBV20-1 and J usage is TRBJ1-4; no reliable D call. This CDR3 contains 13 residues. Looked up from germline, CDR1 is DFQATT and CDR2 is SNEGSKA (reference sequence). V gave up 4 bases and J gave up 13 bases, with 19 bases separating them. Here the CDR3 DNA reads TGCAGTGCTACCCCCTCGGGTCCCGGCGGACTGTTTTTT. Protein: CSATPSGPGGLFF.

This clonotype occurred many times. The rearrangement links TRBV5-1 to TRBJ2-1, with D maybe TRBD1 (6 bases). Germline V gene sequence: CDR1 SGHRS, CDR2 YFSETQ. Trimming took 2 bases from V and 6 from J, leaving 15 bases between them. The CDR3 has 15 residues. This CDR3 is CASSLPRGYGNEQFF. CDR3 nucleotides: TGCGCCAGCAGCTTACCGAGGGGGTATGGCAATGAGCAGTTCTTC.

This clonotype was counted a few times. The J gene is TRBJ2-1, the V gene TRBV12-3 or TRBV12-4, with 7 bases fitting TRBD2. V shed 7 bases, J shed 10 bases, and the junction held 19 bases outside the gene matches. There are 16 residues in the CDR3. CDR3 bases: TGTGCCAGCACCATCGAGACTAGCAGGTTCGGGATGGAGCAGTTCTTC. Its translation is CASTIETSRFGMEQFF.

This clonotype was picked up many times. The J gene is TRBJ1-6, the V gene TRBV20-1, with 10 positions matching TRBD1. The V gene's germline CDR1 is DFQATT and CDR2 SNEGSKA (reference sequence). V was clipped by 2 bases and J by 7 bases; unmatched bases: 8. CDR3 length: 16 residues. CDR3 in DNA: TGCAGTGCTAGAACCTCCGGGACAGGGGAAAATTCACCCCTCCACTTT. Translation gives CSARTSGTGENSPLHF.

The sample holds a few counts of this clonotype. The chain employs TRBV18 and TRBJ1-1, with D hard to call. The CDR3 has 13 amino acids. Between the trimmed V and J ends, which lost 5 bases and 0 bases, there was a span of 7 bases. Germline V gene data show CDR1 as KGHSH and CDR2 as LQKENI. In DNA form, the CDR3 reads TGTGCCAGCTCAAGCCAATTGAACACTGAAGCTTTCTTT. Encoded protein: CASSSQLNTEAFF.

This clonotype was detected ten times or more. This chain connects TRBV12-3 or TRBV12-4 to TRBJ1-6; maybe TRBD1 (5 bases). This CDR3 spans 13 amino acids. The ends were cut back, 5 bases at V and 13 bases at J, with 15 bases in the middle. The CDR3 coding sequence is TGTGCCAGCAGTCGTCAGGGTTTAGGGCCCCTCCACTTT. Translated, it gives CASSRQGLGPLHF.

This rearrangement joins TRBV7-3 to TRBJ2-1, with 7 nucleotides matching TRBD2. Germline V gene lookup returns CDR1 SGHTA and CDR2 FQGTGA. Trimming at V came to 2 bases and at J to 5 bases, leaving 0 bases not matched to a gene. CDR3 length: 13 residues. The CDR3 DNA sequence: TGTGCCAGCAGCTTACTAGCGGACAATGAGCAGTTCTTC. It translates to CASSLLADNEQFF.

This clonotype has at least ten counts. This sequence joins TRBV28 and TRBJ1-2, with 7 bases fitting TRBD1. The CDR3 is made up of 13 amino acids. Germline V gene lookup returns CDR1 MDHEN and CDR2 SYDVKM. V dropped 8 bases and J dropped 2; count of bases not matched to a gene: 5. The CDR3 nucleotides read TGTGCCAGCCTGGGACAGTGGAACTATGGCTACACCTTC. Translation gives CASLGQWNYGYTF.

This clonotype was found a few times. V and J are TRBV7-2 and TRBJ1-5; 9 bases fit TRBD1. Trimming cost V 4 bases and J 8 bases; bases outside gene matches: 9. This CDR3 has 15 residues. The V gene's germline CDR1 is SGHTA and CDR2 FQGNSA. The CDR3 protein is CASSSGQGLWEPQHF. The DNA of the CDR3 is TGTGCCAGCAGCTCGGGACAGGGTTTGTGGGAGCCCCAGCATTTT.

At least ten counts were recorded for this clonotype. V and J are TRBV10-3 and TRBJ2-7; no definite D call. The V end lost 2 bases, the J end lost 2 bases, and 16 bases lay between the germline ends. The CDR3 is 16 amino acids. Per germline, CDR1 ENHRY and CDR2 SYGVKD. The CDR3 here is CAISELRSKRAYEQYF. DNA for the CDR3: TGTGCCATCAGTGAGCTCCGGAGCAAAAGGGCCTACGAGCAGTACTTC.

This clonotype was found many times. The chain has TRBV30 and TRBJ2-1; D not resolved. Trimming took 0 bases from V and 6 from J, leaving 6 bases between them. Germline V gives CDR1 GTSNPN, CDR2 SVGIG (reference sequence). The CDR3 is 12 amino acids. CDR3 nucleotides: TGTGCCTGGAGTGTACAGACCAATGAGCAGTTCTTC. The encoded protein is CAWSVQTNEQFF.

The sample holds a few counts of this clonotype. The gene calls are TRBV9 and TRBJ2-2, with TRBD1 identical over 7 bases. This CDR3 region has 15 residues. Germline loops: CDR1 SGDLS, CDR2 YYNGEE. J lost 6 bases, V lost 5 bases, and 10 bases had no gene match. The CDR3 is CASSIRQGNPGELFF. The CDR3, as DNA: TGTGCCAGCAGTATTAGACAGGGTAACCCCGGGGAGCTGTTTTTT.

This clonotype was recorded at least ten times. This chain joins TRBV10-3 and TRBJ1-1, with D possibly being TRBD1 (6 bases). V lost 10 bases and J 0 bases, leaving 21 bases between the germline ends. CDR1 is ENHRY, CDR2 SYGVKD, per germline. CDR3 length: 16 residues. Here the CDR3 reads CATVFQIGGLNTEAFF. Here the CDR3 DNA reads TGTGCCACCGTCTTCCAAATCGGGGGCCTGAACACTGAAGCTTTCTTT.

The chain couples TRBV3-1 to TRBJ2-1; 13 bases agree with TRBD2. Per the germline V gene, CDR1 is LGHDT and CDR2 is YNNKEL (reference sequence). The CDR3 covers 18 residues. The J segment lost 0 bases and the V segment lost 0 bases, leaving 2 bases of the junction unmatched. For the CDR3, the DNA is TGTGCCAGCAGCCAAGATACTAGCGGGGGGGTCTCCTACAATGAGCAGTTCTTC. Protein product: CASSQDTSGGVSYNEQFF.

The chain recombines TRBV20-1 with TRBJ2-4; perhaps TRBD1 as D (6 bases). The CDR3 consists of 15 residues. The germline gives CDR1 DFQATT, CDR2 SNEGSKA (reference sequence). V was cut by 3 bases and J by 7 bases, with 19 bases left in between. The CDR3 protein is CSASRGQLKGNIQYF. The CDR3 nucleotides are TGCAGTGCTAGTCGGGGACAACTCAAAGGGAACATTCAGTACTTC.

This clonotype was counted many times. The CDR3 region has the DNA TGTGCCAGCAGTCCCCAATCCTTACGGAATTCACCCCTCCACTTT. Translating it yields CASSPQSLRNSPLHF. The rearrangement links TRBV2 to TRBJ1-6, with D uncertain. The germline V gene has CDR1 SNHLY and CDR2 FYNNEI. The V end lost 5 bases, the J end lost 7 bases, and 15 bases lay between the germline ends. This CDR3 spans 15 amino acids.